This TCR beta chain came from a study of cytomegalovirus exposure and HLA in healthy donors. Overall study: A data release that came early held 75 million to 85 million unique TCRs from HLA-typed donors. Study results and limitations: A cluster of highly shared sequence variants was likely a sequencing artifact. When analyzed later, a missense DCLRE1C variant was found to be linked to TCR beta V- and J-gene trimming. For presence/absence analyses, sequencing depth was assumed to be roughly uniform across donors.

The V gene's germline CDR1 is MDHEN and CDR2 SYDVKM. V shed 11 bases and J 6 bases; nucleotides not matched to a gene: 21. The CDR3 length is 17 residues. This clone appeared a few times. Its antigen is unidentified. Researchers ran the PCR with 60 Vbeta and 13 Jbeta primers. Some clones are missing from TCRdb's copy, which holds only in-frame ones; the method was immunoSEQ multiplex PCR. Counted here are around 94,000 clones, over 60% occurring once; the ten biggest clones make up 9.6%. Sequencing was performed on PBMCs. This TCR derives from a male donor in good health and CMV-seropositive. The J gene is TRBJ2-7, the V gene TRBV28; 11 bases match TRBD2. The CDR3 DNA reads as TGTGCCCCTCAAGACATAGCGGGAGGGGACTACTGCCCCGAGCAGTACTTC. Translated, it gives CAPQDIAGGDYCPEQYF.